This T cell receptor (beta chain) was sequenced in a study of shared clonotypes between healthy human individuals. Study-wide findings and caveats: Naive CD4 clonotypes overlapped across several donors at around 4.7%.

The V gene's germline CDR1 is SGHNT and CDR2 YYREEE (reference sequence). V dropped 3 bases and J dropped 0 bases, with 16 bases sitting between them. The CDR3 covers 16 residues. With regard to this clone: The antigen is not known.

Naive CD4+ cells were CD45RA-selected; the remaining cells were memory. Each subset's genomic DNA was shared equally among a number of immunoSEQ plates. Only in-frame clones appear in the TCRdb table, and some are missing; sequencing was by immunoSEQ multiplex PCR. The sample lists roughly 500,000 clones; 95% to 96% were seen once. This sequence was found in a woman aged 25 to 39 in good health. The chain carries TRBV5-4 and TRBJ2-7; TRBD2 is a possible D gene (5 bases). The sample was naive CD4+ T cells sorted from blood. As for subset: CD45RA+ positively selected. CDR3 amino acids: CASSWGFAGSSYEQYF. CDR3 coding DNA: TGTGCCAGCAGCTGGGGTTTCGCGGGCTCCTCCTACGAGCAGTACTTC.